Listed here are 20 T cell receptor beta chains from one sample, sequenced in a study of CD8 T cells in ankylosing spondylitis. Using its own MiXCR run on the 5' RACE reads, TCRdb lists one record per CDR3 protein. Of about 700,000 distinct CDR3 sequences listed, under 20% were seen once; the top ten hold roughly a fifth. General observations from the study: A TCR beta motif made of fewer than ten highly homologous variants seemed typical of ankylosing spondylitis blood.

These TCRs' antigens remain unknown. The sample was blood, either unsorted or a sorted T cell fraction (not recorded which). The receptors here all came from a male donor with ankylosing spondylitis.

V and J are TRBV12-3 or TRBV12-4 and TRBJ2-1; 9 nucleotides agree with TRBD1. This CDR3 contains 16 residues. The J segment lost 6 bases and the V segment lost 4 bases, leaving 10 bases of the junction unmatched. Here the CDR3 DNA reads TGTGCCAGCAGTTGGTTTCAACAGGGGGCGCCCAATGAGCAGTTCTTC. It encodes CASSWFQQGAPNEQFF.

This clonotype occurred a few times. The genes are TRBV20-1 and TRBJ2-7; a weak D match, TRBD2 (6 bases). The CDR3 has 14 amino acids. V lost 5 bases and J lost 2, with 16 bases in between. Germline V gene data show CDR1 as DFQATT and CDR2 as SNEGSKA (reference sequence). CDR3 nucleotide sequence: TGCAGTGCTGACCGGGACTCCGAAACCTACGAGCAGTACTTC. As protein: CSADRDSETYEQYF.

The chain employs TRBV2 and TRBJ1-1, with 8 bases aligning to TRBD1. Per germline, CDR1 SNHLY and CDR2 FYNNEI. The CDR3 consists of 13 residues. The junction had 5 bases not matched to a gene; V was cut back by 10 bases and J by 1 base. CDR3 nucleotides: TGTGCCACCCCAGGACAGGGGAACACTGAAGCTTTCTTT. The encoded protein is CATPGQGNTEAFF.

This chain uses TRBV4-2 with TRBJ2-5, with TRBD2 identical over 8 bases. Germline V gives CDR1 LGHNA, CDR2 YNFKEQ. The ends lost 0 bases at V and 4 bases at J; junction bases unmatched: 16. The CDR3 covers 19 residues. The CDR3 DNA reads TGTGCCAGCAGCCAAGATCCCTATGGCAGCGGGAGTTTAGGAGAGACCCAGTACTTC. Translated, it gives CASSQDPYGSGSLGETQYF.

This clonotype was seen more than once but under ten times. V usage is TRBV4-3 and J usage is TRBJ2-7; 7 positions match TRBD1. Unmatched junction bases numbered 12, after V lost 4 bases and J lost 6 bases. This CDR3 is built from 15 residues. Germline V gene data show CDR1 as LGHNA and CDR2 as YSLEER. CDR3 sequence: CASSLTEGAGGEQYF. The CDR3 DNA is TGCGCCAGCAGCCTCACTGAGGGGGCTGGGGGCGAGCAGTACTTC.

Many counts were recorded for this clonotype. The chain joins TRBV7-8 to TRBJ2-2, with 9 bases that match TRBD2. The V segment lost 2 bases and the J segment 0 bases; nucleotides outside the gene matches: 1. This CDR3 comprises 16 residues. The germline V gene encodes CDR1 SGHVS and CDR2 FQNEAQ. In nucleotides, the CDR3 is TGTGCCAGCAGCTTACTAGCGGGGACGAACACCGGGGAGCTGTTTTTT. Its protein product is CASSLLAGTNTGELFF.

The chain uses TRBV5-1 and TRBJ2-1, with unresolved D. CDR1 is SGHRS, CDR2 YFSETQ, per germline. The CDR3 length is 15 residues. The V end was cut by 0 bases, the J end by 9 bases, with 16 bases between. CDR3 nucleotide sequence: TGCGCCAGCAGCTTGGACCTCCAGGCGGAAGGTGAGCAGTTCTTC. Residues: CASSLDLQAEGEQFF.

The V call is TRBV29-1, the J call TRBJ2-7, with TRBD2 matching over 7 bases. The germline V gene has CDR1 SQVTM and CDR2 ANQGSEA. V lost 1 base to trimming and J lost 3 bases; unmatched junction nucleotides: 6. The CDR3 sequence is 14 residues long. The CDR3 region has the DNA TGCAGCGTTGAAGGTGCTAGCGGCGGCTACGAGCAGTACTTC. Its translation: CSVEGASGGYEQYF.

There are many counts of this clonotype. V and J are TRBV20-1 and TRBJ1-6; no clear D gene. V lost 3 bases and J lost 9, with 18 bases in between. The CDR3 has 15 amino acids. Germline V gives CDR1 DFQATT, CDR2 SNEGSKA (reference sequence). DNA for the CDR3: TGCAGTGCTAGCCCTACGGTGGGGAGTGGTTCACCCCTCCACTTT. This gives the protein CSASPTVGSGSPLHF.

This clonotype has only a few counts. The chain couples TRBV5-1 to TRBJ1-3, with a weak D call TRBD1 (5 bases). This CDR3 contains 14 residues. V lost 4 bases and J lost 1, with 9 bases in between. Germline CDR1 and CDR2: SGHRS and YFSETQ. CDR3 in DNA: TGCGCCAGCAGCACCGGACAATCTGGAAACACCATATATTTT. Translating gives CASSTGQSGNTIYF.

The chain carries TRBV2 and TRBJ2-7; a possible D gene is TRBD2 (5 bases). Germline CDR1 reads SNHLY; CDR2 reads FYNNEI. CDR3 length: 15 residues. V lost 4 bases and J 3 bases, leaving 16 bases between the germline ends. The CDR3 sequence is CASSAWRGLIYEQYF. The DNA for the CDR3 is TGTGCCAGCAGTGCCTGGAGAGGGCTGATCTACGAGCAGTACTTC.

This clonotype has only a few counts. The chain employs TRBV5-5 and TRBJ2-4; perhaps TRBD1 as D (5 bases). The germline V gene has CDR1 SGHKS and CDR2 YYEKEE (reference sequence). V was trimmed by 0 bases and J by 5 bases, leaving 9 bases between them. The CDR3 length is 14 residues. This chain's CDR3 is CASSLEGRENIQYF. The DNA of the CDR3 is TGTGCCAGCAGCTTGGAGGGCAGGGAAAACATTCAGTACTTC.

This clonotype was detected many times. V is TRBV12-3 or TRBV12-4 and J is TRBJ2-2; a weak D match, TRBD2 (5 bases). This CDR3 is 14 amino acids long. Trimming shortened V by 5 bases and J by 2 bases, and 9 bases separated the two germline ends. CDR3 in DNA: TGTGCCAGCAGTCCCCGGGAAAACACCGGGGAGCTGTTTTTT. Translated, it gives CASSPRENTGELFF.

This clonotype was seen ten or more times. This chain links TRBV20-1 with TRBJ2-7, with TRBD1 as a possible D gene (6 bases). Germline assignment: CDR1 DFQATT and CDR2 SNEGSKA (reference sequence). V was clipped by 4 bases and J by 5 bases, with 21 bases between them. The CDR3 totals 15 residues. The CDR3 sequence: CSATIPGHIPDEQYF. CDR3 in DNA: TGCAGTGCTACCATTCCGGGACACATTCCCGACGAGCAGTACTTC.

This clonotype has more than one count but fewer than ten. The chain recombines TRBV11-2 with TRBJ1-1; D is ambiguous. The CDR3 length is 13 residues. V gave up 1 base and J gave up 8 bases, with 11 bases separating them. Germline-derived CDR1 and CDR2 are SGHAT and FQNNGV. CDR3 amino acids: CASSLGGAGEAFF. The CDR3, as DNA: TGTGCCAGCAGCTTAGGTGGAGCTGGAGAAGCTTTCTTT.

There are a few counts of this clonotype. This chain connects TRBV7-2 to TRBJ2-1; TRBD2 agrees at 9 bases. J gave up 5 bases and V 0 bases, and 5 bases lay outside the gene matches. CDR1 and CDR2 (germline): SGHTA, FQGNSA. The length of the CDR3 is 16 residues. The CDR3 DNA reads as TGTGCCAGCAGCTTAGCCGGGACTAGCAGCCACAATGAGCAGTTCTTC. It translates to CASSLAGTSSHNEQFF.

CDR3 in amino acids: CASSQDPGAFTEAFF. The CDR3 DNA sequence: TGCGCCAGCAGCCAAGACCCAGGGGCTTTCACTGAAGCTTTCTTT. V and J are TRBV4-1 and TRBJ1-1; D possibly corresponds to TRBD1 (6 bases). V lost 0 bases and J lost 4, with 12 bases in between. CDR1 and CDR2 (germline): MGHRA, YSYEKL. The CDR3 is made up of 15 amino acids.

This chain connects TRBV3-1 to TRBJ2-7; D is possibly TRBD1 or TRBD2 (7 bases each). CDR3 size: 15 residues. V was pared by 0 bases and J by 4 bases, with 13 bases between. CDR1 and CDR2 from the germline V gene are LGHDT and YNNKEL (reference sequence). In DNA form, the CDR3 reads TGTGCCAGCAGCCAAGAAGGGGGCGGGAGTTACGAGCAGTACTTC. Encoded protein: CASSQEGGGSYEQYF.

The chain is built from TRBV5-4 and TRBJ1-2; no reliable D call. The germline V gene encodes CDR1 SGHNT and CDR2 YYREEE (reference sequence). The V end lost 9 bases, the J end lost 2 bases, and 14 bases lay between the germline ends. The CDR3 sequence is 13 residues long. The CDR3 reads CATRLPENYGYTF. DNA of the CDR3: TGTGCCACCCGACTCCCGGAAAACTATGGCTACACCTTC.

This clonotype was counted at least ten times. V is TRBV29-1 and J is TRBJ2-7; 8 bases line up with TRBD1. Germline assignment: CDR1 SQVTM and CDR2 ANQGSEA. Unmatched junction bases numbered 10, after V lost 0 bases and J lost 3 bases. The CDR3 consists of 16 residues. The CDR3 DNA sequence: TGCAGCGTTGAAGATCCCAGCAGGGGGCAAATCTACGAGCAGTACTTC. It codes for CSVEDPSRGQIYEQYF.